What follows is one T cell receptor beta chain and its context. Its antigen is as yet unknown. Investigators profiled TCR beta VDJ and CDR3 from genomic DNA template. TCRdb called the reads again in MiXCR, with one record for every CDR3 protein. The sample yields 150,000 or so distinct CDR3 sequences, less than 60% seen once. Individuals selected for sequencing had exhibited CD8+CD57+ cell expansion on flow cytometry. Patients uniformly had severe acquired aplastic anemia. This sample is part of a study of CD8+CD57+ T cells in acquired aplastic anemia. Points from the study as a whole: Overlap between patients and controls comprised 25 to 35 CD8+ CDR3 sequences. CD8+ Simpson's diversity did not differ significantly between patients and controls.

The CDR3 covers 13 residues. The germline V gene has CDR1 SGHVS and CDR2 FNYEAQ. The V gene lost 5 bases and the J gene lost 0 bases, with 7 bases spanning the gap. The sample comprised sorted CD4+, CD8+, or CD8+CD57+ T cells (not recorded which) from PBMCs. The sequence was collected from a human donor with aplastic anemia. This rearrangement joins TRBV7-6 to TRBJ1-1; D is unresolved. CDR3 sequence: CASSPNMNTEAFF. CDR3 DNA: TGTGCCAGCAGCCCCAACATGAACACTGAAGCTTTCTTT.